The source of this T cell receptor beta chain is a study of human T cells and chemical hapten exposure. Study-level information: An area of 2 cm by approximately 2 cm on upper inner arm skin received 2% DPC for sensitization.

Findings of the study overall: While controls formed fewer of them, expanded TCRs formed significantly more large CDR3 similarity clusters.

The time point here: patch test 1, 2 weeks after DPC sensitization. Treatment defined: therapeutic diphenylcyclopropenone sensitization with weekly scalp DPC. Total RNA was isolated from unfractionated whole blood. This CDR3 is built from 17 residues. The germline V gene has CDR1 MGHRA and CDR2 YSYEKL. V lost 0 bases and J lost 1, with 15 bases in between. This clonotype was seen a handful of times. Its antigen is not known. The library labeled individual cDNA molecules by adding unique molecular identifiers to them. One entry per CDR3 protein results from TCRdb running MiXCR on the RACE reads. The sample has roughly 120,000 distinct CDR3 sequences; approximately 13% are singletons.

Sample: whole blood, taken in connection with sensitization to the hapten diphenylcyclopropenone (DPC). This rearrangement joins TRBV4-1 to TRBJ1-1; D not resolved. This clonotype was obtained from a man younger than 35 with alopecia areata. Some clones in this sample may be carry-over from other donors' samples. In DNA, the CDR3 is TGCGCCAGCAGCCAAGATTTACGAAACTTAAGGAACACTGAAGCTTTCTTT. Translation gives CASSQDLRNLRNTEAFF.